Included here is one TCR beta chain sequence, with context. This receptor's antigen is unknown. No much larger clone is present one base from it, and per-base qualities are unavailable. This sample is part of a study of CD8 T cell repertoires and HIV-1 epitope variants (TCRdb year 2020). Context from the whole study: In separate culture wells, T cells were stimulated with each of twenty-five peptides that represented autologous and known Gag and Nef epitope variants. Among the control conditions were a peptide pool of CMV, EBV and flu, the Ebola AY9 epitope serving as a negative control, and a well with no peptide. Three Gag epitope families and Nef HW9 and YT9 were included among the tested epitopes. Using the EasySep Human T Cell Enrichment Kit, T cells were enriched and then co-cultured with an equal number of autologous T cell-negative cells acting as antigen-presenting cells. Cultures were maintained for 10 days in IMDM with gentamicin, and half-media changes adding IL-2, IL-7 and IL-15 were performed on days 3 and 7. An aliquot of 1M T cells was set aside as an uncultured baseline condition, separate from the 83 T cell cultures. A total of more than 70 T cell cultures were run, with each culture condition done in triplicate except for one peptide, which was done in duplicate. What the authors observed across the whole study: The assay identified only TCR beta chains and indicated proliferation in response to antigen, without indicating T cell function or cytokine profile. Roughly 9 antigen-specific TCR beta clonotypes were identified, and roughly 6 of them appeared cross-reactive for autologous or known escape epitope variants. Five or six clonotypes recognized the Nef KF9 family and one clonotype recognized the HW9 family, while no responses to the TAALDMSHF plasma variant were seen.

The EasySep Human CD8+ T Cell Enrichment Kit was used on day 10 to isolate CD8+ T cells from every culture. Sequencing of TCR beta CDR3 regions was performed at survey depth on the immunoSEQ platform. The QIAamp DNA micro kit was used to extract genomic DNA from every cultured and uncultured CD8+ T cell population. Under the source paper's analysis protocol: Samples with under 5,000 productive reads were excluded, and this exclusion removed about 7% of the 75 HIV peptide-stimulated cultures. Sequences were trimmed to CDR3 by a MANAFEST web app, and nonproductive sequences, CDR3s under 5 amino acids, and sequences not starting with C or ending with F/W were removed. To count as antigen-specific, a clonotype had to be expanded in at least 2 of 3 replicates compared with the no-peptide control at FDR 0.01, and only within one epitope family. A specific clonotype also had to show a frequency at least fivefold higher than in wells stimulated with peptides from other epitope families. TCRdb provides this immuneACCESS table in a form limited to in-frame rearrangements. Some clones are lacking; in checked studies, under half of them reflect an unresolved V gene, and why the rest are absent is not known. V and J calls and clone size are as listed in that table; D and trimming were resolved from the DNA. This sample comprises 2,500 or so clones, around 67% of them detected only once. The ten largest account for 42% of the sample.

Taken from the germline V gene, the CDR1 and CDR2 loops are MRHNA and SNTAGT. From the cysteine up to the phenylalanine, the CDR3 has a length of 16 residues. Only the CDR3 region is kept as DNA, spanning 48 bases read in frame from base 1. V was cut back by 7 bases and J by 2 bases, leaving a gap of 19 bases between them. The chain was built from TRBV6-4 and TRBJ2-3, with no reliable assignment of the D segment. Sequenced sample: cultured CD8+ T cells derived from PBMCs. The source of this sequence is a male donor with HIV. The DNA sequence follows: TGTGCCAGCACGTCGAAAACACGGTCCTTCACAGATACGCAGTATTTT. It translates as CASTSKTRSFTDTQYF.